The entry below describes one T cell receptor beta chain. This specimen belongs to a study of shared T cell receptors in the human thymus. Produced via immunoSEQ multiplex PCR; TCRdb's table is partial and in-frame only. The sample consists of 600,000 to 900,000 clones, roughly 88% of them appearing once. Unmatched junction bases numbered 14, after V lost 8 bases and J lost 0 bases. Germline values: CDR1 LNHDA, CDR2 SQIVND (reference sequence). The CDR3 totals 18 residues. These data are also associated with another study on human thymus T cells. From that report: What appeared biased in thymic and blood repertoires was the usage of V and J genes. Highly overlapping thymic repertoires among unrelated individuals were reported in related research.

The receptor's source is a girl less than two years old with a congenital heart defect. V and J are TRBV19 and TRBJ2-2; 8 nucleotides line up with TRBD1. The sequenced sample consisted of thymocytes. Here the CDR3 reads CASRGQGKIRANTGELFF. CDR3 in DNA: TGTGCCAGTCGCGGACAGGGTAAAATACGGGCGAACACCGGGGAGCTGTTTTTT. Together with reference TRBV19 and TRBJ2-2, the CDR3 gives the full variable domain: DGGITQSPKYLFRKEGQNVTLSCEQNLNHDAMYWYRQDPGQGLRLIYYSQIVNDFQKGDIAEGYSVSREKKESFPLTVTSAQKNPTAFYLCASRGQGKIRANTGELFFGEGSRLTVL.